A single sample is the source of the 5 T cell receptor beta chains below, sequenced in a study of blood T cell repertoires in COVID-19. TCRdb's copy holds only in-frame clones and misses some; the assay was immunoSEQ multiplex PCR. The top ten clones hold roughly 6.3% of a sample with about 94,000 clones, 65% to 85% of them seen once. Sequenced material: peripheral blood. The receptors come from a man in his fifties or sixties with acute or convalescent COVID-19.

This chain uses TRBV11-3 with TRBJ2-7; no reliable D call. This CDR3 contains 13 residues. V lost 1 base and J 5 bases, leaving 9 bases between the germline ends. Germline V CDR1 and CDR2: SGHNT, YENEEA. CDR3 loop: CASSLGSLDEQYF. The CDR3 bases are TGTGCCAGCAGCTTAGGTAGTTTGGACGAGCAGTACTTC.

The V gene is TRBV24-1, the J gene TRBJ2-7; D not resolved. The CDR3 length is 13 residues. The germline gives CDR1 KGHDR, CDR2 SFDVKD. Trimming stripped 3 bases from V and 4 bases from J, with 9 bases between. This CDR3 is CATSDRPGYEQYF. CDR3 DNA sequence: TGTGCCACCAGTGATCGACCAGGTTACGAGCAGTACTTC.

This clone was seen more than once but under ten times. V usage is TRBV5-8 and J usage is TRBJ2-1; 9 bases map to TRBD1. V was clipped by 2 bases and J by 7 bases; unmatched bases: 16. CDR3 length equals 18 residues. Germline assignment: CDR1 SGHTS and CDR2 YDEGEE. The CDR3 region has the DNA TGTGCCAGCAGCTTTCTCCCTGTGAACAGGGGGCAGGGGAATGAGCAGTTCTTC. It encodes CASSFLPVNRGQGNEQFF.

V usage is TRBV2 and J usage is TRBJ2-5; 9 bases map to TRBD2. The V segment lost 4 bases and the J segment 6 bases; nucleotides outside the gene matches: 9. Germline V gene data show CDR1 as SNHLY and CDR2 as FYNNEI. This CDR3 is 15 amino acids long. Written as DNA, the CDR3 is TGTGCCAGCAGTGCCGTTCTAGCGGGGTCGCAGACCCAGTACTTC. It encodes CASSAVLAGSQTQYF.

The chain has TRBV5-1 and TRBJ1-2, with TRBD1 matching 7 bases. The germline CDR1 and CDR2 sequences are SGHRS and YFSETQ. The CDR3 spans 14 residues. Unmatched junction bases numbered 11, after V lost 5 bases and J lost 7 bases. The DNA of the CDR3 is TGCGCCAGCAGACCAAGAACAGGGGAAGCTGGCTACACCTTC. As protein: CASRPRTGEAGYTF.